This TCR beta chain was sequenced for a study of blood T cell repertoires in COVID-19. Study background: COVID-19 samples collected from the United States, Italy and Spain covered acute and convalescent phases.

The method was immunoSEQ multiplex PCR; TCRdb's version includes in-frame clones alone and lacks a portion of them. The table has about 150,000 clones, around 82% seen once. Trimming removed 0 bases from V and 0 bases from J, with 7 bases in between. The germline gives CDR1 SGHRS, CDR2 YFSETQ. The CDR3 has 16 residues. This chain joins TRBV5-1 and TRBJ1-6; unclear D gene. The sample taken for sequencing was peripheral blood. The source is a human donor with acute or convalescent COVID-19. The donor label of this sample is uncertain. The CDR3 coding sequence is TGCGCCAGCAGCTTGGACAGCCTCTCCTATAATTCACCCCTCCACTTT. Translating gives CASSLDSLSYNSPLHF.